The 6 T cell receptor beta chains given below trace back to one sample, sequenced in a study of T cell responses to AZD1222 COVID-19 vaccine. Assay: immunoSEQ multiplex PCR; the TCRdb copy retains only in-frame clones and omits some. The table records about 86,000 clones, approximately 88% of them present only once. The sample consisted of peripheral blood, taken 28 days after the second AZD1222 dose. The receptors come from an adult who received the AZD1222 COVID-19 vaccine.

This sequence joins TRBV6-6 and TRBJ1-1; possibly TRBD1 for D (5 bases). With 6 bases removed from V and 1 base from J, the gap between germline ends came to 12 bases. CDR1 and CDR2 (germline): MNHNY, SVGAGI (reference sequence). The length of the CDR3 is 14 residues. CDR3 amino acids: CASSPPGGNTEAFF. The CDR3 DNA reads TGTGCCAGCAGCCCCCCCGGGGGGAACACTGAAGCTTTCTTT.

The chain links TRBV19 to TRBJ2-3; D may be TRBD2 (6 bases). The CDR3 totals 16 residues. Trimming pared 3 bases from V and 1 base from J, leaving 14 bases between. Per germline, CDR1 LNHDA and CDR2 SQIVND (reference sequence). The CDR3 DNA sequence: TGTGCCAGTAGTATCGGCGGGGCCCGAGGCACAGATACGCAGTATTTT. Protein product: CASSIGGARGTDTQYF.

The chain couples TRBV5-1 to TRBJ2-1; D not resolved. V was shortened by 2 bases and J by 2 bases, with 11 bases between the two germline ends. This CDR3 comprises 15 residues. Germline-derived CDR1 and CDR2 are SGHRS and YFSETQ. The CDR3 DNA follows: TGCGCCAGCAGCTTAAGTGGGATGGCCTACAATGAGCAGTTCTTC. Translated, it gives CASSLSGMAYNEQFF.

This clone was picked up one time. The chain combines TRBV10-3 with TRBJ1-1; D possibly corresponds to TRBD1 (5 bases). The CDR3 sequence is 13 residues long. Looked up from germline, CDR1 is ENHRY and CDR2 is SYGVKD. V was trimmed by 7 bases and J by 3 bases, leaving 12 bases between them. The CDR3, as DNA: TGTGCCATCAACCCACAGGTGGACACTGAAGCTTTCTTT. It is translated as CAINPQVDTEAFF.

This clone was counted between two and nine times. The chain carries TRBV27 and TRBJ2-6; 8 bases fit TRBD1. Germline V CDR1 and CDR2: MNHEY, SMNVEV (reference sequence). V lost 5 bases, J lost 0 bases, and 12 bases stayed unmatched. This CDR3 has 19 residues. The CDR3 sequence: CASSAPPGTGSSGANVLTF. The CDR3 DNA reads as TGTGCCAGCAGTGCCCCTCCCGGGACAGGAAGCTCTGGGGCCAACGTCCTGACTTTC.

The chain is built from TRBV10-2 and TRBJ2-1; 12 nucleotides match TRBD2. The germline CDR1 and CDR2 sequences are WSHSY and SAAADI. This CDR3 is 14 amino acids long. V dropped 4 bases and J dropped 5; count of bases not matched to a gene: 0. The CDR3 nucleotides read TGCGCCAGCAGTGGGACTAGCGGGAACAATGAGCAGTTCTTC. This codes for CASSGTSGNNEQFF.